The clone carrying this T cell receptor (beta chain) was seen once. The V gene's germline CDR1 is KGHSH and CDR2 LQKENI. The CDR3 contains 14 residues. V shed 4 bases and J 5 bases; nucleotides not matched to a gene: 3. In the authors' workflow: Researchers report that nucleated cell counts were estimated from reference gene primer amplification. The table came from immunoSEQ multiplex PCR; TCRdb's copy has only in-frame clones and leaves some out. D and trimming were read from the DNA, whereas the V and J calls and clone size are those reported in that table. The sample has roughly 78,000 clones; over 75% are singletons. This entry is derived from a study of blood T cell repertoires in COVID-19. As for the study in general: Both acute and convalescent COVID-19 samples were obtained from the United States, Italy and Spain. The cDNA or gDNA used as material had been derived from T cells, B-cell-depleted T cells, or PBMCs.

V is TRBV18 and J is TRBJ1-1; 11 nucleotides agree with TRBD1. The specimen was peripheral blood. This clonotype originated in a man between 45 and 60 years old with acute or convalescent COVID-19. The CDR3 here is CASSRDRGNTEAFF. The CDR3 region has the DNA TGTGCCAGCTCACGGGACAGGGGGAATACTGAAGCTTTCTTT.